Given below is one T cell receptor (beta chain) in context. The antigen is undetermined. This sample is drawn from a study of T cell repertoires in cytomegalovirus infection. Study-wide results and limits: CMV-specific TCR beta clonotypes restricted by HLA-C dominated the ex vivo response. Adding up the frequency of public TCR beta families identified people who carried CMV plus the relevant HLA.

This CDR3 spans 18 amino acids. Germline trimming cut 2 bases from V and 7 bases from J; bases unmatched to any gene: 12. Germline V gene data show CDR1 as MGHRA and CDR2 as YSYEKL. Each CDR3 protein gets one entry after TCRdb re-called the reads with MiXCR. The table has hundreds of thousands of distinct CDR3 sequences, 30% to 35% seen once. The sequences come from cultured PBMCs, collected from culture after CMV antigen stimulation. The chain employs TRBV4-1 and TRBJ2-1; 12 bases agree with TRBD1. This receptor was identified in a human donor in good health (CMV status not recorded). Some clones in this sample may be carry-over from other donors' samples. The CDR3 region is CASSQQGQGAVSRNEQFF. The CDR3 nucleotides read TGCGCCAGCAGCCAACAGGGACAGGGGGCTGTTAGTAGGAATGAGCAGTTCTTC.